The 16 T cell receptor beta chains below were found in one sample sequenced in a study of shared clonotypes between healthy human individuals. Measured with immunoSEQ multiplex PCR; TCRdb has only the in-frame clones, and not every one. This sample has around 500,000 clones, with around three quarters found just once. The sequenced sample consisted of PBMCs. These receptors all stem from a woman in her forties in good health. Some clones in this sample may be carry-over from other donors' samples.

The chain recombines TRBV15 with TRBJ2-1, with a tentative D call TRBD2 (5 bases). V lost 0 bases, J lost 1 base, and 13 bases lay in between. The CDR3 sequence is 17 residues long. Germline V gene data show CDR1 as LNHNV and CDR2 as YYDKDF (reference sequence). The CDR3 DNA reads as TGTGCCACCAGCAGAGAAATCCAGGCGGGTTCCTACAATGAGCAGTTCTTC. It is translated as CATSREIQAGSYNEQFF.

This chain joins TRBV4-1 and TRBJ2-3; 14 bases align to TRBD2. V was pared by 4 bases and J by 5 bases, with 8 bases of the junction left unmatched. Germline CDR1 MGHRA, CDR2 YSYEKL. The CDR3 sequence is 17 residues long. The chain's CDR3 is CASSRSGLAGVGDTQYF. As DNA, the CDR3 is TGCGCCAGCAGCCGCTCGGGACTAGCGGGAGTCGGAGATACGCAGTATTTT.

CDR3 nucleotides: TGTGCCAGCACCCCAACCGGAGGAGGGCAGAGATATGGCTACACCTTC. Translation: CASTPTGGGQRYGYTF. The chain carries TRBV28 and TRBJ1-2, with D hard to call. With 7 bases removed from V and 5 bases from J, the gap between germline ends came to 23 bases. The CDR3 contains 16 residues. The germline V gene encodes CDR1 MDHEN and CDR2 SYDVKM.

This rearrangement joins TRBV15 to TRBJ1-5; no definite D call. Between the trimmed V and J ends, which lost 2 bases and 1 base, there was a span of 15 bases. This CDR3 is built from 17 residues. Germline V CDR1 and CDR2: LNHNV, YYDKDF (reference sequence). CDR3 loop: CATSRSPARWSNQPQHF. The CDR3 DNA is TGTGCCACCAGCAGATCCCCTGCCAGGTGGAGCAATCAGCCCCAGCATTTT.

J is TRBJ1-1 and V is TRBV9, with D perhaps TRBD1 (5 bases). The CDR3 runs to 15 residues. The germline V and J ends were trimmed by 4 bases and 6 bases, with 19 bases remaining between them. Looked up from germline, CDR1 is SGDLS and CDR2 is YYNGEE. Here the CDR3 reads CASSPGRRPTPEAFF. The CDR3 region has the DNA TGTGCCAGCAGCCCGGGACGGCGGCCGACCCCTGAAGCTTTCTTT.

The rearrangement links TRBV6-5 to TRBJ2-1; 9 positions agree with TRBD2. CDR1 is MNHEY and CDR2 is SVGAGI in the germline V gene. V lost 6 bases and J lost 7; bases outside the gene matches: 7. CDR3 length: 14 residues. The CDR3 is CASRREGLGNEQFF. CDR3 in DNA: TGTGCCAGCAGGCGGGAGGGCCTCGGGAATGAGCAGTTCTTC.

This chain joins TRBV21-1 and TRBJ1-5. TRBV21-1 has pseudogene status. This CDR3 has 18 amino acids. CDR3 nucleotides: TGTGCCAGCAGCCCCAGGGGAGGAGAACATATAGGCAATCAGCCCCAGCATTTT. Its translation is CASSPRGGEHIGNQPQHF.

V usage is TRBV28 and J usage is TRBJ2-2; 7 nucleotides agree with TRBD2. The ends lost 5 bases at V and 0 bases at J; junction bases unmatched: 9. CDR1 is MDHEN, CDR2 SYDVKM, per germline. There are 17 residues in the CDR3. The CDR3 sequence is CASSLILAHANTGELFF. CDR3 nucleotide sequence: TGTGCCAGCAGTCTCATACTAGCGCACGCGAACACCGGGGAGCTGTTTTTT.

The V and J genes are TRBV30 and TRBJ1-2; D uncertain. Germline loops: CDR1 GTSNPN, CDR2 SVGIG (reference sequence). This CDR3 has 12 amino acids. Between the trimmed V and J ends, which lost 5 bases and 8 bases, there was a span of 15 bases. CDR3 amino acids: CAWQPIREGYTF. The CDR3 DNA reads TGTGCCTGGCAGCCGATTCGGGAGGGCTACACCTTC. The whole variable domain, remainder taken from reference TRBV30 and TRBJ1-2, is SQTIHQWPATLVQPVGSPLSLECTVEGTSNPNLYWYRQAAGRGLQLLFYSVGIGQISSEVPQNLSASRPQDRQFILSSKKLLLSDSGFYLCAWQPIREGYTFGSGTRLTVV.

This clone was seen only a few times. The V gene is TRBV18, the J gene TRBJ1-5; TRBD1 might be the D (6 bases). Germline-derived CDR1 and CDR2 are KGHSH and LQKENI. The CDR3 is 18 amino acids. V was trimmed by 2 bases and J by 2 bases, leaving 19 bases between them. The CDR3, as DNA: TGTGCCAGCTCACCATCCGGGACACCCTATGGGGGCAATCAGCCCCAGCATTTT. Protein: CASSPSGTPYGGNQPQHF. The full variable domain, in which reference TRBV18 and TRBJ1-5 provide the parts outside the CDR3, is NAGVMQNPRHLVRRRGQEARLRCSPMKGHSHVYWYRQLPEEGLKFMVYLQKENIIDESGMPKERFSAEFPKEGPSILRIQQVVRGDSAAYFCASSPSGTPYGGNQPQHFGDGTRLSIL.

The chain employs TRBV7-3 and TRBJ2-2; TRBD2 agrees at 8 bases. Germline trimming cut 5 bases from V and 4 bases from J; bases unmatched to any gene: 12. Germline CDR1 SGHTA, CDR2 FQGTGA. The CDR3 spans 17 residues. CDR3 nucleotide sequence: TGTGCCAGCAGCCGAGCCCCAGCGGGAGTTAGCACCGGGGAGCTGTTTTTT. This codes for CASSRAPAGVSTGELFF.

The rearrangement uses TRBV19 and TRBJ2-7; 8 bases match TRBD2. This CDR3 region has 15 residues. The J segment lost 2 bases and the V segment lost 5 bases, leaving 8 bases of the junction unmatched. In germline, CDR1 is LNHDA, CDR2 SQIVND (reference sequence). Here the CDR3 reads CASSVGGAGAYEQYF. In DNA form, the CDR3 reads TGTGCCAGTAGTGTCGGGGGAGCGGGGGCCTACGAGCAGTACTTC.

This chain uses TRBV7-2 with TRBJ2-5, with D maybe TRBD2 (6 bases). The CDR3 spans 13 residues. Germline V gene sequence: CDR1 SGHTA, CDR2 FQGNSA. The V gene lost 5 bases and the J gene lost 4 bases, with 11 bases spanning the gap. The CDR3 sequence: CASSAPGVETQYF. CDR3 sequence (DNA): TGTGCCAGCAGCGCACCGGGAGTAGAGACCCAGTACTTC.

Written as DNA, the CDR3 is TGTGCCATCAGTATGAGGACTAGCGGGAGGGCCGGAACCGGGGAGCTGTTTTTT. Amino acids: CAISMRTSGRAGTGELFF. The chain is built from TRBV10-3 and TRBJ2-2, with 15 bases aligning to TRBD2. The CDR3 has 18 amino acids. Losses at the gene ends were 5 bases for V and 5 bases for J; bases not matched to a gene: 9. From germline, CDR1 is ENHRY and CDR2 SYGVKD.

The chain links TRBV5-3 to TRBJ2-7, with 12 bases matching TRBD1. TRBV5-3 is classed as an ORF, of uncertain function. CDR3 length: 15 amino acids. Losses at the gene ends were 5 bases for V and 6 bases for J; bases not matched to a gene: 9. The CDR3: CARRYSGTGGCEQYF. DNA of the CDR3: TGTGCCAGAAGATACTCCGGGACAGGGGGCTGCGAGCAGTACTTC.

This clone appeared a few times. This CDR3 reads CASSLAGTGKGYTF. CDR3 bases: TGTGCCAGCAGCTTAGCCGGGACAGGGAAAGGCTACACCTTC. This sequence joins TRBV5-4 and TRBJ1-2, with TRBD1 identical over 9 bases. The germline CDR1 and CDR2 sequences are SGHNT and YYREEE (reference sequence). This CDR3 comprises 14 residues. The V and J ends lost 2 bases and 8 bases, in that order; junction bases with no gene match: 7.